The sequence of this TCR beta chain was determined in a study of identifying expanded T cells in peripheral blood. Generated by immunoSEQ multiplex PCR, the TCRdb table keeps only in-frame clones and is missing some. The repertoire has 95,000 or so clones, approximately 86% of them found once; the top ten carry around 6%. About this clone: The antigen is undetermined.

V was pared by 2 bases and J by 7 bases, with 15 bases between. Germline CDR1 reads GTSNPN; CDR2 reads SVGIG (reference sequence). This CDR3 spans 13 amino acids. Study results and caveats: Differentially abundant clones: roughly 1.3 between replicates, 16.4 at two to three weeks, around 20 at four. Clone count variance between roughly 2-week samples rose with total template count.

Healthy donors had no documented immune events, such as infections, while sampled. The TCR sequence derives from a person aged 18 to 69 in good health. The sequenced sample consisted of blood. The rearrangement uses TRBV30 and TRBJ2-7, with D maybe TRBD1 (5 bases). CDR3 protein: CAWSRGLPREQYF. The CDR3 coding sequence is TGTGCCTGGAGTAGGGGTCTTCCCCGGGAGCAGTACTTC.